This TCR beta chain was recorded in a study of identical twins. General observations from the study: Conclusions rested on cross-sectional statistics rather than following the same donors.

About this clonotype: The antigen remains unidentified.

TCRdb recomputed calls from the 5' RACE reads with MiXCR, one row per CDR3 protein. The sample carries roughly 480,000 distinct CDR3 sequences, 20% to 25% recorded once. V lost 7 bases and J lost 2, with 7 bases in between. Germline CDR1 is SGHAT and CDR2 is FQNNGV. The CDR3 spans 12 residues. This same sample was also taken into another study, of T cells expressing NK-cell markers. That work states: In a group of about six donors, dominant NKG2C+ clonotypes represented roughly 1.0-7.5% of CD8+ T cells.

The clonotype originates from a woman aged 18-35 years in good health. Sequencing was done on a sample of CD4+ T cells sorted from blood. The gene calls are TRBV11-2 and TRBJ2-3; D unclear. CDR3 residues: CASTRSTDTQYF. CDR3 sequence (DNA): TGTGCCAGCACCAGATCCACAGATACGCAGTATTTT.